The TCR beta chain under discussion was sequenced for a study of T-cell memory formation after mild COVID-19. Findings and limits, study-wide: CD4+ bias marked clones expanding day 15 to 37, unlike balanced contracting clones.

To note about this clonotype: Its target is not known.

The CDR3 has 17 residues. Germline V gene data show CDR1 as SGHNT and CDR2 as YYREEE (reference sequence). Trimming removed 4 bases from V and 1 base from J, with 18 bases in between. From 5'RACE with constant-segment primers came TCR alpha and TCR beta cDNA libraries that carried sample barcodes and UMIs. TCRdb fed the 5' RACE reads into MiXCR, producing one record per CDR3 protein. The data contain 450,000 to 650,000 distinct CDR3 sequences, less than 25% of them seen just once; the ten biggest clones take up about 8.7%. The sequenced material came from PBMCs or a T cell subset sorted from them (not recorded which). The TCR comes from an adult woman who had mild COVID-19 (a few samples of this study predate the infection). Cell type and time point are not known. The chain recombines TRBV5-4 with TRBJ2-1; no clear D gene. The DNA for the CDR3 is TGTGCCAGCAGCAACCCCCTAGAAGCCGGGTCCTACAATGAGCAGTTCTTC. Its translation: CASSNPLEAGSYNEQFF.